Presented here are 3 T cell receptor beta chains from one specimen sequenced in a study of control samples from healthy donors and cancer patients. Sequencing was performed with immunoSEQ multiplex PCR; in TCRdb, only in-frame clones are kept and a portion is missing. Of about 140,000 clones listed, roughly 90% are singletons. The specimen was blood. The receptors stem from a man younger than 45 in good health.

The chain combines TRBV5-5 with TRBJ1-5, with D perhaps matching TRBD1 (5 bases). V gave up 4 bases and J gave up 3 bases, with 8 bases separating them. The CDR3 covers 13 residues. Germline CDR1 reads SGHKS; CDR2 reads YYEKEE (reference sequence). Here the CDR3 reads CASSGGHNQPQHF. In DNA form, the CDR3 reads TGTGCCAGCAGCGGGGGTCACAATCAGCCCCAGCATTTT.

The rearrangement links TRBV29-1 to TRBJ1-1; no reliable D call. Germline V gives CDR1 SQVTM, CDR2 ANQGSEA. V lost 2 bases and J 6 bases, leaving 10 bases between the germline ends. The CDR3 consists of 12 residues. CDR3 coding DNA: TGCAGCGTTGAACACAGAGGAGCTGAAGCTTTCTTT. Amino acids: CSVEHRGAEAFF.

The chain recombines TRBV6-5 with TRBJ1-4, with D perhaps matching TRBD1 (5 bases). Looked up from germline, CDR1 is MNHEY and CDR2 is SVGAGI. This CDR3 has 11 residues. The V gene lost 7 bases and the J gene lost 12 bases, with 12 bases spanning the gap. The CDR3 bases are TGTGCCAGCACCGGGGGTCATGAACTGTTTTTT. The encoded protein is CASTGGHELFF.